This TCR beta chain comes out of a study of CD8 T cells in Susac syndrome. General observations from the study: TEMRA cells and active patients showed peak Susac CD8+ clonal expansion. Across the total CD8+ repertoires, around 16 Susac-specific public clones were found. The CD8+ TEMRA repertoires yielded 4 to 6 such clones.

In its sample, this clonotype was seen once. Its antigen is still unknown. It was with random hexamers that about 0.45 to 1 ug RNA was reverse transcribed. TCRdb re-analysed the immunoSEQ multiplex PCR reads in MiXCR, keeping a single row per CDR3 protein. The table records some 120,000 distinct CDR3 sequences, around 94% of them present only once. This clonotype originated in a human donor with Susac syndrome. Source material: CD8+ T cells from PBMCs.

Here the CDR3 reads CASSQDGEFGEQYF. The CDR3 DNA reads as TGCGCCAGCAGCCAAGATGGGGAATTCGGCGAGCAGTACTTC. The V and J genes are TRBV4-3 and TRBJ2-7, with no clear D. The CDR3 loop spans 14 amino acids. Trimming took off 0 bases at V and 6 bases at J, with 12 bases between the two ends. Germline CDR1 reads LGHNA; CDR2 reads YSLEER.